Below, one T cell receptor beta chain is given with its context. The sample belongs to a study of blood T cell repertoires in COVID-19. Study as a whole: COVID-19 samples, acute and convalescent, were from the United States, Italy and Spain. T cells, B-cell-depleted T cells, or PBMCs supplied cDNA or gDNA.

In the source study's methods: Researchers report that nucleated cell counts were estimated from reference gene primer amplification. Sequencing used immunoSEQ multiplex PCR; TCRdb keeps in-frame clones, though not all of them. V, J and clone size reflect that table, while D and trimming were determined from the DNA. The table has 250,000 to 300,000 clones, about 86% seen once. The V and J ends lost 0 bases and 7 bases, in that order; junction bases with no gene match: 8. The CDR3 contains 16 residues. Germline V lookup: CDR1 MNHEY, CDR2 SVGEGT. The V gene is TRBV6-2 or TRBV6-3, the J gene TRBJ2-3; 9 nucleotides match TRBD2. The sequenced sample consisted of peripheral blood. The TCR sequence derives from a man younger than 35 with active or convalescent COVID-19. In nucleotides, the CDR3 is TGTGCCAGCAGTTACTCGGAGCGGGGGGCCCCCCATACGCAGTATTTT. Its protein product is CASSYSERGAPHTQYF.